The TCR beta chain described here comes from a study of OX40 agonist ivuxolimab in advanced cancers. Study outcomes and limitations: Expanded peripheral T cell antigen specificity was not determined. The 0.1-3.0 mg/kg partial responders had among the lowest clonal expansion.

V was cut by 7 bases and J by 4 bases, with 16 bases left in between. The CDR3 is made up of 14 amino acids. The germline CDR1 and CDR2 sequences are SGHRS and YFSETQ. Enrollment shut out patients with autoimmune disease history or systemic immunosuppression. TCRdb's table, derived via immunoSEQ multiplex PCR, lists solely in-frame clones and lacks some. The sample yields some 42,000 clones, just over 85% seen once. With respect to this clone: The antigen remains unidentified.

The TCR originated in an adult with an advanced solid tumor such as melanoma, head and neck, liver or kidney cancer. V usage is TRBV5-1 and J usage is TRBJ2-3, with D possibly matching TRBD1 (5 bases). The source was CD4+ or CD8+ T cells sorted from blood, collected in a trial of the OX40 agonist ivuxolimab. In nucleotides, the CDR3 is TGCGCCAGCGGCAAGGGGTGGTTTCCAGATACGCAGTATTTT. It yields the protein CASGKGWFPDTQYF.